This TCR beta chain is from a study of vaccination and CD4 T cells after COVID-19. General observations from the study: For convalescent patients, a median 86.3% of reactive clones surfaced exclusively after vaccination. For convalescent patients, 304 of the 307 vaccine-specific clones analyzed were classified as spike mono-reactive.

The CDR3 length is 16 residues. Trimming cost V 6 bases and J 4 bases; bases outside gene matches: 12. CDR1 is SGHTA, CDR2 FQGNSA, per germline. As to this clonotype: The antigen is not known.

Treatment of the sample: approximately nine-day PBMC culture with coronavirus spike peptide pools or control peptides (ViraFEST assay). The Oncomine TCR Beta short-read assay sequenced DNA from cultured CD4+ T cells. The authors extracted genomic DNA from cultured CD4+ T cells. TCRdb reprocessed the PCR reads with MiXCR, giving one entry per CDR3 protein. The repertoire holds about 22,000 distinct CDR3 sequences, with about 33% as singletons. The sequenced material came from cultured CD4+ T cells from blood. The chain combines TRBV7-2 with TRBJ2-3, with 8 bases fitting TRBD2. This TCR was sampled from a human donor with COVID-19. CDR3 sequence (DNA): TGTGCCAGCAGTCAATCCGTCGGGGGGGCCGCAGATACGCAGTATTTT. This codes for CASSQSVGGAADTQYF.